These T cell receptor beta chains were read from a single sample in a study of blood T cell repertoires in COVID-19. Profiled with immunoSEQ multiplex PCR; TCRdb holds only in-frame clones, not every one. The repertoire holds about 210,000 clones, with 65% to 90% as singletons. The sample was PBMCs or T cells enriched from blood (not recorded which). The receptor source for this set is a woman in her 40s with acute COVID-19. The CDR3 runs from the conserved cysteine through the conserved F or W. The order of the fields is clone size, D gene, J gene, V gene, CDR3 protein, CDR3 DNA. The D gene is left open where the match is weak. The listing skips clone size in some rows; elsewhere it reads once, few, many or a size class.

clone size: -; D gene: -; J gene: TRBJ2-5; V gene: TRBV6-1; CDR3 protein: CASSEEFRGGETQYF; CDR3 DNA: TGTGCCAGCAGTGAAGAATTTAGGGGCGGAGAGACCCAGTACTTC
clone size: -; D gene: -; J gene: TRBJ2-1; V gene: TRBV27; CDR3 protein: CASGGGGLGNEQFF; CDR3 DNA: TGTGCCAGCGGAGGGGGCGGTTTAGGCAATGAGCAGTTCTTC
clone size: -; D gene: -; J gene: TRBJ2-7; V gene: TRBV7-2; CDR3 protein: CASSLKEGRSSYEQYF; CDR3 DNA: TGTGCCAGCAGCCTTAAGGAGGGACGGAGCTCCTACGAGCAGTACTTC
clone size: -; D gene: TRBD2; J gene: TRBJ2-1; V gene: TRBV28; CDR3 protein: CASSLPGLAGDNEQFF; CDR3 DNA: TGTGCCAGCAGTTTACCCGGACTAGCGGGAGACAATGAGCAGTTCTTC
clone size: -; D gene: TRBD1; J gene: TRBJ2-7; V gene: TRBV28; CDR3 protein: CATRGQGAPEQYF; CDR3 DNA: TGTGCCACCCGGGGACAGGGGGCTCCCGAGCAGTACTTC
clone size: -; D gene: -; J gene: TRBJ1-1; V gene: TRBV13; CDR3 protein: CASSAAGPTEAFF; CDR3 DNA: TGTGCCAGCAGCGCCGCAGGGCCCACTGAAGCTTTCTTT
clone size: -; D gene: -; J gene: TRBJ1-1; V gene: TRBV9; CDR3 protein: CASSVGGRGGTEAFF; CDR3 DNA: TGTGCCAGCAGCGTAGGGGGTCGAGGGGGCACTGAAGCTTTCTTT
clone size: -; D gene: -; J gene: TRBJ2-3; V gene: TRBV9; CDR3 protein: CASSVEQGRGTDTQYF; CDR3 DNA: TGTGCCAGCAGCGTAGAGCAGGGGCGGGGCACAGATACGCAGTATTTT
clone size: -; D gene: TRBD2; J gene: TRBJ2-2; V gene: TRBV5-4; CDR3 protein: CASSLSGGRIGELFF; CDR3 DNA: TGTGCCAGCAGCTTGAGTGGCGGGAGAATCGGGGAGCTGTTTTTT
clone size: -; D gene: -; J gene: TRBJ2-3; V gene: TRBV11-2; CDR3 protein: CASGFQTRGDTQYF; CDR3 DNA: TGTGCCAGCGGATTCCAGACCCGGGGGGATACGCAGTATTTT
clone size: -; D gene: -; J gene: TRBJ2-1; V gene: TRBV15; CDR3 protein: CATSTPPPGNEQFF; CDR3 DNA: TGTGCCACCAGCACGCCCCCCCCCGGGAATGAGCAGTTCTTC
clone size: -; D gene: TRBD2; J gene: TRBJ2-1; V gene: TRBV14; CDR3 protein: CASSQDLSGRAFVRFYNEQFF; CDR3 DNA: TGTGCCAGCAGCCAAGACCTTAGCGGGAGGGCCTTCGTTAGGTTCTACAATGAGCAGTTCTTC
clone size: -; D gene: -; J gene: TRBJ1-3; V gene: TRBV12-3/TRBV12-4; CDR3 protein: CASSLAQANTIYF; CDR3 DNA: TGTGCCAGCAGTTTAGCGCAGGCTAACACCATATATTTT
clone size: -; D gene: -; J gene: TRBJ2-1; V gene: TRBV28; CDR3 protein: CASGIGQFF; CDR3 DNA: TGTGCCAGCGGCATTGGGCAGTTCTTC
clone size: -; D gene: -; J gene: TRBJ2-1; V gene: TRBV5-1; CDR3 protein: CASSLTVAGPYNEQFF; CDR3 DNA: TGCGCCAGCAGCTTGACGGTGGCGGGACCTTACAATGAGCAGTTCTTC
clone size: -; D gene: TRBD1; J gene: TRBJ2-7; V gene: TRBV27; CDR3 protein: CASSWTGSSYEQYF; CDR3 DNA: TGTGCCAGCAGCTGGACAGGTAGCTCCTACGAGCAGTACTTC
clone size: -; D gene: TRBD1; J gene: TRBJ1-5; V gene: TRBV19; CDR3 protein: CASSATGTGSRGNQPQHF; CDR3 DNA: TGTGCCAGTAGTGCGACCGGGACAGGCAGCAGGGGCAATCAGCCCCAGCATTTT
clone size: -; D gene: -; J gene: TRBJ1-2; V gene: TRBV11-2; CDR3 protein: CASSPQDTYGYTF; CDR3 DNA: TGTGCCAGCAGCCCCCAAGACACCTATGGCTACACCTTC
clone size: -; D gene: TRBD2; J gene: TRBJ2-6; V gene: TRBV4-1; CDR3 protein: CASSQRGLAGGPKAGANVLTF; CDR3 DNA: TGCGCCAGCAGCCAAAGAGGACTAGCGGGAGGCCCAAAAGCAGGGGCCAACGTCCTGACTTTC
clone size: once; D gene: -; J gene: TRBJ1-1; V gene: TRBV29-1; CDR3 protein: CSVAGQPAAEAFF; CDR3 DNA: TGCAGCGTTGCCGGACAGCCAGCGGCTGAAGCTTTCTTT
clone size: -; D gene: -; J gene: TRBJ2-3; V gene: TRBV7-8; CDR3 protein: CASSLDGVADTQYF; CDR3 DNA: TGTGCCAGCAGCTTAGACGGGGTCGCAGATACGCAGTATTTT
clone size: -; D gene: -; J gene: TRBJ2-5; V gene: TRBV4-2; CDR3 protein: CASSQKPVGIGGETQYF; CDR3 DNA: TGTGCCAGCAGCCAAAAGCCCGTTGGAATTGGCGGAGAGACCCAGTACTTC
clone size: -; D gene: TRBD2; J gene: TRBJ2-1; V gene: TRBV2; CDR3 protein: CASRRGGDNEQFF; CDR3 DNA: TGTGCCAGCAGGCGGGGGGGGGACAATGAGCAGTTCTTC
clone size: -; D gene: TRBD1; J gene: TRBJ1-3; V gene: TRBV6-1; CDR3 protein: CASSESPGQGGNTIYF; CDR3 DNA: TGTGCCAGCAGTGAAAGCCCGGGACAGGGGGGAAACACCATATATTTT
clone size: -; D gene: TRBD1; J gene: TRBJ1-5; V gene: TRBV6-5; CDR3 protein: CASTNPGTGVQPQHF; CDR3 DNA: TGTGCCAGCACAAACCCTGGGACAGGGGTTCAGCCCCAGCATTTT
clone size: -; D gene: TRBD1; J gene: TRBJ2-7; V gene: TRBV6-5; CDR3 protein: CASSPRGQGPLKQYF; CDR3 DNA: TGTGCCAGCAGCCCCCGGGGACAGGGCCCTTTGAAGCAGTACTTC
clone size: -; D gene: TRBD2; J gene: TRBJ2-7; V gene: TRBV18; CDR3 protein: CASSPPAGPYEQYF; CDR3 DNA: TGTGCCAGCTCCCCTCCAGCGGGGCCCTACGAGCAGTACTTC
clone size: -; D gene: TRBD1; J gene: TRBJ1-4; V gene: TRBV5-8; CDR3 protein: CASRTGQGIPNEKLFF; CDR3 DNA: TGTGCCAGCAGGACCGGACAGGGGATTCCTAATGAAAAACTGTTTTTT
clone size: -; D gene: TRBD2; J gene: TRBJ2-1; V gene: TRBV18; CDR3 protein: CASSRTSANNEQFF; CDR3 DNA: TGTGCCAGCTCACGGACTAGCGCCAACAATGAGCAGTTCTTC
clone size: -; D gene: -; J gene: TRBJ2-4; V gene: TRBV3-1/TRBV3-2; CDR3 protein: CASSQGRGFTNIQYF; CDR3 DNA: TGTGCCAGCAGCCAAGGGCGGGGTTTTACTAACATTCAGTACTTC
clone size: -; D gene: TRBD1; J gene: TRBJ2-1; V gene: TRBV30; CDR3 protein: CAWTQGNEQFF; CDR3 DNA: TGTGCCTGGACACAGGGGAATGAGCAGTTCTTC
clone size: few; D gene: TRBD2; J gene: TRBJ2-7; V gene: TRBV7-9; CDR3 protein: CASTPPGGEQYF; CDR3 DNA: TGTGCCAGCACCCCCCCGGGGGGCGAGCAGTACTTC
clone size: -; D gene: -; J gene: TRBJ1-3; V gene: TRBV19; CDR3 protein: CASSLGGADTIYF; CDR3 DNA: TGTGCCAGTAGTTTGGGGGGTGCGGACACCATATATTTT
clone size: -; D gene: TRBD1; J gene: TRBJ1-2; V gene: TRBV24-1; CDR3 protein: CATSARGGQAHGYTF; CDR3 DNA: TGTGCCACCAGTGCCAGAGGGGGACAGGCTCATGGCTACACCTTC
clone size: -; D gene: -; J gene: TRBJ1-2; V gene: TRBV12-2; CDR3 protein: CASRLGVGQGVYGYTF; CDR3 DNA: TGTGCAAGTCGCTTAGGGGTCGGACAGGGGGTCTATGGCTACACCTTC
clone size: -; D gene: TRBD1; J gene: TRBJ1-6; V gene: TRBV5-1; CDR3 protein: CASSFRPQGESSYNSPLHF; CDR3 DNA: TGCGCCAGCAGCTTCCGCCCACAGGGGGAGAGCTCCTATAATTCACCCCTCCACTTT
clone size: -; D gene: -; J gene: TRBJ2-6; V gene: TRBV9; CDR3 protein: CASSVEGPGARGTGANVLTF; CDR3 DNA: TGTGCCAGCAGCGTAGAAGGTCCGGGAGCGAGAGGGACTGGGGCCAACGTCCTGACTTTC
clone size: once; D gene: TRBD2; J gene: TRBJ2-1; V gene: TRBV25-1; CDR3 protein: CASKGGRARDEQFF; CDR3 DNA: TGTGCCAGCAAGGGCGGGAGGGCCAGAGATGAGCAGTTCTTC
clone size: few; D gene: TRBD1; J gene: TRBJ1-5; V gene: TRBV6-5; CDR3 protein: CASSADRGGNQPQHF; CDR3 DNA: TGTGCCAGCAGCGCCGACAGGGGTGGCAATCAGCCCCAGCATTTT
clone size: once; D gene: -; J gene: TRBJ2-1; V gene: TRBV19; CDR3 protein: CASSTGGSSYNEQFF; CDR3 DNA: TGTGCCAGTAGTACCGGGGGAAGCTCCTACAATGAGCAGTTCTTC
clone size: once; D gene: -; J gene: TRBJ2-7; V gene: TRBV10-2; CDR3 protein: CASSESTVGYEQYF; CDR3 DNA: TGCGCCAGCAGTGAGAGTACAGTAGGCTACGAGCAGTACTTC
clone size: -; D gene: -; J gene: TRBJ2-7; V gene: TRBV6-6; CDR3 protein: CASSYDPDITTYEQYF; CDR3 DNA: TGTGCCAGCAGTTACGATCCGGACATAACCACCTACGAGCAGTACTTC
clone size: -; D gene: -; J gene: TRBJ2-3; V gene: TRBV5-8; CDR3 protein: CASSLESSATDTQYF; CDR3 DNA: TGTGCCAGCAGCTTGGAGAGCAGCGCCACAGATACGCAGTATTTT
clone size: -; D gene: -; J gene: TRBJ1-2; V gene: TRBV19; CDR3 protein: CASSIISAGNTNYGYTF; CDR3 DNA: TGTGCCAGTAGTATAATATCCGCGGGCAATACTAACTATGGCTACACCTTC
clone size: -; D gene: -; J gene: TRBJ2-7; V gene: TRBV28; CDR3 protein: CASSHRQLPAYEQYF; CDR3 DNA: TGTGCCAGCAGTCACCGACAGTTACCAGCCTACGAGCAGTACTTC
clone size: -; D gene: TRBD2; J gene: TRBJ2-7; V gene: TRBV12-3/TRBV12-4; CDR3 protein: CASRRGLTYEQYF; CDR3 DNA: TGTGCCAGCCGAAGGGGACTAACGTACGAGCAGTACTTC
clone size: once; D gene: TRBD2; J gene: TRBJ2-6; V gene: TRBV4-2; CDR3 protein: CASSQDGLAAGANVLTF; CDR3 DNA: TGTGCCAGCAGCCAGGACGGACTAGCGGCTGGGGCCAACGTCCTGACTTTC
clone size: -; D gene: -; J gene: TRBJ1-2; V gene: TRBV11-2; CDR3 protein: CASSSLSAASYGYTF; CDR3 DNA: TGTGCCAGCAGCTCACTTTCGGCGGCTTCCTATGGCTACACCTTC
clone size: -; D gene: TRBD2; J gene: TRBJ2-1; V gene: TRBV12-5; CDR3 protein: CASGLVPGGVAANEQFF; CDR3 DNA: TGTGCTAGTGGTTTGGTACCCGGGGGGGTAGCGGCCAATGAGCAGTTCTTC
clone size: once; D gene: -; J gene: TRBJ2-3; V gene: TRBV3-1/TRBV3-2; CDR3 protein: CASSQTSSTDTQYF; CDR3 DNA: TGTGCCAGCAGCCAAACTTCTAGCACAGATACGCAGTATTTT
clone size: -; D gene: TRBD2; J gene: TRBJ2-1; V gene: TRBV7-3; CDR3 protein: CASSLLTSGIPNEQFF; CDR3 DNA: TGTGCCAGCAGCTTACTGACTAGCGGGATCCCCAATGAGCAGTTCTTC
clone size: -; D gene: TRBD2; J gene: TRBJ2-7; V gene: TRBV11-3; CDR3 protein: CASSLEGTSGSEQYF; CDR3 DNA: TGTGCCAGCAGCTTAGAAGGGACTAGCGGATCCGAGCAGTACTTC
clone size: -; D gene: -; J gene: TRBJ2-2; V gene: TRBV7-3; CDR3 protein: CASSPLGIGELFF; CDR3 DNA: TGTGCCAGCAGCCCGTTGGGCATCGGGGAGCTGTTTTTT
clone size: once; D gene: TRBD2; J gene: TRBJ2-1; V gene: TRBV7-8; CDR3 protein: CASSVLAEGYEQFF; CDR3 DNA: TGTGCCAGCAGCGTGCTAGCGGAGGGCTATGAGCAGTTCTTC
clone size: -; D gene: -; J gene: TRBJ1-2; V gene: TRBV7-9; CDR3 protein: CASSSETGNGYTF; CDR3 DNA: TGTGCCAGCAGCTCGGAAACAGGGAATGGCTACACCTTC
clone size: -; D gene: -; J gene: TRBJ1-2; V gene: TRBV28; CDR3 protein: CASSLRYYGYTF; CDR3 DNA: TGTGCCAGCAGTCTGAGGTACTATGGCTACACCTTC
clone size: once; D gene: -; J gene: TRBJ2-7; V gene: TRBV18; CDR3 protein: CASSPVTVQTYEQYF; CDR3 DNA: TGTGCCAGCTCACCAGTTACAGTGCAGACCTACGAGCAGTACTTC
clone size: once; D gene: TRBD1; J gene: TRBJ1-4; V gene: TRBV5-1; CDR3 protein: CASSLYLHRGRAPEKLFF; CDR3 DNA: TGCGCCAGCAGCTTGTATCTTCACAGGGGGCGCGCCCCAGAAAAACTGTTTTTT
clone size: -; D gene: TRBD1; J gene: TRBJ1-2; V gene: TRBV28; CDR3 protein: CASNRGGYGYTF; CDR3 DNA: TGTGCCAGTAACAGGGGCGGGTATGGCTACACCTTC
clone size: -; D gene: TRBD2; J gene: TRBJ2-1; V gene: TRBV7-2; CDR3 protein: CASSGAGGRLNEQFF; CDR3 DNA: TGTGCCAGCAGCGGGGCGGGAGGGAGGTTGAATGAGCAGTTCTTC